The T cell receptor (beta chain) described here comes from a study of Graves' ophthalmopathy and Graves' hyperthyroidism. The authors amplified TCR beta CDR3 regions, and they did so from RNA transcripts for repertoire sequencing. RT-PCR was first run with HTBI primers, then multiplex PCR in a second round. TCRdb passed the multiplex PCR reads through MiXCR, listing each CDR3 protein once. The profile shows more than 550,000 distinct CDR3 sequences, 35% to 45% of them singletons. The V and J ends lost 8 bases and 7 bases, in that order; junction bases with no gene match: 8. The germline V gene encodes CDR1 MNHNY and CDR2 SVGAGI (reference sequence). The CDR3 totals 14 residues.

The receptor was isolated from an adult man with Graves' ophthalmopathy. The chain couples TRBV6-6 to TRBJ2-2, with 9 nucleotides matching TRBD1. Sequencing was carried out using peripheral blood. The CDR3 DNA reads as TGTGCCAGCGATCGGACAGGGGTTGGCGGGGAGCTGTTTTTT. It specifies CASDRTGVGGELFF.